This T cell receptor (beta chain) was observed in a study of CD8+ T cells in alopecia areata. Study-level information: Patients received oral tofacitinib, 5 to 10 mg twice daily, for moderate-to-severe alopecia areata.

The CDR3 totals 13 residues. Germline assignment: CDR1 SSHAT and CDR2 FNYEAQ (reference sequence). The J segment lost 5 bases and the V segment lost 8 bases, leaving 8 bases of the junction unmatched. From PBMCs, CD4+ and CD8+ T cells were sorted. Investigators isolated RNA and reverse transcribed it into cDNA to act as the sequencing template. The table came from immunoSEQ multiplex PCR; TCRdb's copy has only in-frame clones and leaves some out. The profile shows roughly 180,000 clones, 50% to 70% of them singletons. The receptor's source is a human donor with alopecia areata. The V gene is TRBV7-7, the J gene TRBJ2-5, with 7 bases aligning to TRBD2. Material: CD4+ T cells sorted from blood, obtained at week 0. This chain's CDR3 is CASGPGGVETQYF. CDR3 nucleotide sequence: TGTGCCAGCGGACCGGGAGGCGTTGAGACCCAGTACTTC.